This TCR beta chain came from a study of blood T cells in healthy people across ages. Overall study context: Using template switching, researchers captured about one barcoded beta molecule for each two T cells.

The sample holds a few counts of this clonotype. Using a J-beta primer mix together with a sample-barcoded 5' primer, a second PCR was run for roughly 7 to 11 cycles. TCRdb ran MiXCR on the 5' RACE reads and lists one entry per CDR3 protein. The sample comprises about a million distinct CDR3 sequences, about 48% of which are singletons, and around 15% rests with the top ten. Germline CDR1 is SGHTA and CDR2 is FQGNSA. The CDR3 contains 13 residues. Approximately 10 milliliters was the volume of peripheral blood drawn from each donor. Extracted total RNA amounted to at least 5.5 micrograms for each sample.

Sequencing was done on a sample of blood. This chain uses TRBV7-2 with TRBJ2-5; D gene unclear. The DNA end is more similar to TRBJ2-4, so the J call may be wrong. The clonotype originates from a man between 25 and 39 years old in good health. This CDR3 reads CASTPGLWNIQYF. The CDR3 DNA reads TGTGCCAGCACCCCCGGGCTTTGGAACATTCAGTACTTC.